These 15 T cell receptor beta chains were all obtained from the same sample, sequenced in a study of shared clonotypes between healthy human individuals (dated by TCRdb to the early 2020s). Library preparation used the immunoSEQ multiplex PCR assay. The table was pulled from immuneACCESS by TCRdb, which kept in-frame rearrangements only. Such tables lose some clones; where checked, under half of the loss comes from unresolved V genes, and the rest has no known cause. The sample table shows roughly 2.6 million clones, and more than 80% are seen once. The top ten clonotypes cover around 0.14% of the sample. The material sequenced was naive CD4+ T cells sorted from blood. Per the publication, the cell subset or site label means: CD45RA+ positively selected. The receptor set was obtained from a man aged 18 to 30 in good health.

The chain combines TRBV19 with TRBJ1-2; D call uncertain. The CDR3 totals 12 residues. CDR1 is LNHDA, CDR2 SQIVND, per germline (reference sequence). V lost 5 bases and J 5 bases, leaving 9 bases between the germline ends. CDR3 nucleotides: TGTGCCAGTAGTGCCCGGCGATATGGCTACACCTTC. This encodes CASSARRYGYTF.

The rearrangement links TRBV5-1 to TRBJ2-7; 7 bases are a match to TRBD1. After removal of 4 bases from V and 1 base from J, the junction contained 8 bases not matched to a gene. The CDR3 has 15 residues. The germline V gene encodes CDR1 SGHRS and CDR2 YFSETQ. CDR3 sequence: CASSHGTASSYEQYF. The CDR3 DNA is TGCGCCAGCAGCCACGGGACAGCCTCTTCCTACGAGCAGTACTTC.

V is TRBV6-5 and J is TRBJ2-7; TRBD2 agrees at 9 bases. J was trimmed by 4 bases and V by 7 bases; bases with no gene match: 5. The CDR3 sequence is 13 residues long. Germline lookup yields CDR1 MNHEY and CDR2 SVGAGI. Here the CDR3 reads CASTIAGEYEQYF. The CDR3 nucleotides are TGTGCCAGCACGATAGCGGGGGAGTACGAGCAGTACTTC.

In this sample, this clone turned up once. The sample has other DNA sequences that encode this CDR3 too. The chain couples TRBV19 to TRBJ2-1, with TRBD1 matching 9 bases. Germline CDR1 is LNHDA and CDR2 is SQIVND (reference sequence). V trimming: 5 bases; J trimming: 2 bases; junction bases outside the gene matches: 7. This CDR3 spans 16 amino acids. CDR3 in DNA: TGTGCCAGTAGTTCACCGGGACAGGGTACCTACAATGAGCAGTTCTTC. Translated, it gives CASSSPGQGTYNEQFF. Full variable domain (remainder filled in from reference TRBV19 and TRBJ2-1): DGGITQSPKYLFRKEGQNVTLSCEQNLNHDAMYWYRQDPGQGLRLIYYSQIVNDFQKGDIAEGYSVSREKKESFPLTVTSAQKNPTAFYLCASSSPGQGTYNEQFFGPGTRLTVL.

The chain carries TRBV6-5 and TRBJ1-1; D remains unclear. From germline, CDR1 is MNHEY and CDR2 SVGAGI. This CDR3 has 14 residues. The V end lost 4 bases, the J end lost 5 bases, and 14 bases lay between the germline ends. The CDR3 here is CASSSTRPATEAFF. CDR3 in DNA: TGTGCCAGCAGTTCCACTCGACCGGCGACTGAAGCTTTCTTT.

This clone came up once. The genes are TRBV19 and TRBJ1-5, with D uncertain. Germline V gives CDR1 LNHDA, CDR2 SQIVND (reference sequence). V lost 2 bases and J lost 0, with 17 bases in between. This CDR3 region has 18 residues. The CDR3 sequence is CASSISGGPTYSNQPQHF. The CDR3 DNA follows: TGTGCCAGTAGTATATCAGGCGGGCCCACCTATAGCAATCAGCCCCAGCATTTT.

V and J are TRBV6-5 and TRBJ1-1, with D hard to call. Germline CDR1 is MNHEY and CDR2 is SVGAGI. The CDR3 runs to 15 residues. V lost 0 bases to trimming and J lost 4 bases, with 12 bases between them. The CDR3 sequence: CASSYSNPERTEAFF. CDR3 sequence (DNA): TGTGCCAGCAGTTACTCAAACCCCGAGCGCACTGAAGCTTTCTTT.

For the CDR3, the DNA is TGTGCCAGCAGTCCACCGGGACAAAAGTCTCTCGGCTACACCTTC. Translated: CASSPPGQKSLGYTF. The V gene is TRBV27, the J gene TRBJ1-2, with a weak D call TRBD1 (6 bases). Germline V gene lookup returns CDR1 MNHEY and CDR2 SMNVEV (reference sequence). This CDR3 comprises 15 residues. The V end was cut by 5 bases, the J end by 8 bases, with 21 bases between.

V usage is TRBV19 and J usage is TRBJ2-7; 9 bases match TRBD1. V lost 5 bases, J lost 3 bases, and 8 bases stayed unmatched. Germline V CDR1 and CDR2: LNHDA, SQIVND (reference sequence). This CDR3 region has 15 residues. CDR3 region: CASSGRGQGNYEQYF. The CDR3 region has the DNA TGTGCCAGTAGTGGACGGGGACAGGGTAACTACGAGCAGTACTTC.

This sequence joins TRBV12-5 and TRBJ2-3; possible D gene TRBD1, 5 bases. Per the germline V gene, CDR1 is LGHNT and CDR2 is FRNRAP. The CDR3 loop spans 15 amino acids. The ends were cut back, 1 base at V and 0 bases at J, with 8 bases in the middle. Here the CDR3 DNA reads TGTGCTAGTGGTTTGGAGCAGGGCAGCACAGATACGCAGTATTTT. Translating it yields CASGLEQGSTDTQYF. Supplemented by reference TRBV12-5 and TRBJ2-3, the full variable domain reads DARVTQTPRHKVTEMGQEVTMRCQPILGHNTVFWYRQTMMQGLELLAYFRNRAPLDDSGMPKDRFSAEMPDATLATLKIQPSEPRDSAVYFCASGLEQGSTDTQYFGPGTRLTVL.

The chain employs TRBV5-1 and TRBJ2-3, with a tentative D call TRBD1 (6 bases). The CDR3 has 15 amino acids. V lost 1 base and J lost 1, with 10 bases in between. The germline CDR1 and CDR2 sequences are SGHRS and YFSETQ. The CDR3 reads CASSLMGAGTDTQYF. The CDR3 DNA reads TGCGCCAGCAGCTTGATGGGGGCGGGCACAGATACGCAGTATTTT.

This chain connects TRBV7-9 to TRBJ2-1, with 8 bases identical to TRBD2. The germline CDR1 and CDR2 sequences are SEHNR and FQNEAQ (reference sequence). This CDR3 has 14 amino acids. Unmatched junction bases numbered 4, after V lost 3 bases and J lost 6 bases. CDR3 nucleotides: TGTGCCAGCAGCTTCCGACTAGCGACCAATGAGCAGTTCTTC. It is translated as CASSFRLATNEQFF.

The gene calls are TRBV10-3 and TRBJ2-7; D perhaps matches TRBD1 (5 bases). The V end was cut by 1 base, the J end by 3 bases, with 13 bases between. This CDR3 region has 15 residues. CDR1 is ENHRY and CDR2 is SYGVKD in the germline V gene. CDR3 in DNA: TGTGCCATCAGTGAGTTCCCCTCAGGGTTCTACGAGCAGTACTTC. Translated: CAISEFPSGFYEQYF.

This CDR3 reads CASISSGIGYGYTF. As DNA, the CDR3 is TGTGCCAGTATTTCATCAGGGATAGGCTATGGCTACACCTTC. V gene TRBV19 combines with J gene TRBJ1-2; D might be TRBD1 (5 bases). The CDR3 sequence is 14 residues long. Germline CDR1 is LNHDA and CDR2 is SQIVND (reference sequence). Trimming pared 7 bases from V and 4 bases from J, leaving 16 bases between.

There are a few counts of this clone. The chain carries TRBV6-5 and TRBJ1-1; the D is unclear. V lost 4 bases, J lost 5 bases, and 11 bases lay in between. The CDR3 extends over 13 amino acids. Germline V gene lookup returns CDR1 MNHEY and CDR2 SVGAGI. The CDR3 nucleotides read TGTGCCAGCAGTTCCTCGATGGGGACTGAAGCTTTCTTT. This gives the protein CASSSSMGTEAFF.